The source of this T cell receptor beta chain is a study of cytomegalovirus exposure and HLA in healthy donors. The wider study: Most donors, 80% to 90% of approximately 400 genotyped, fell in the Caucasian-associated ancestry cluster. Study-wide results and caveats: Donor immune exposure was known only as CMV serostatus.

With regard to this clone: Its specificity is not known.

PCR used 60 Vbeta primers and 13 Jbeta primers. Only in-frame clones appear in the TCRdb table, and some are missing; sequencing was by immunoSEQ multiplex PCR. The data contain 150,000 or so clones, approximately 70% of them singletons. The V gene's germline CDR1 is SGHTS and CDR2 YDEGEE. This CDR3 is built from 17 residues. The V gene end was trimmed by 4 bases and the J gene end by 2 bases; junction bases not matched to a gene: 8. Source material: PBMCs. The genes are TRBV5-8 and TRBJ1-5; 11 bases agree with TRBD1. The receptor was isolated from a man aged 35-49 years in good health and CMV-seropositive. CDR3 coding DNA: TGTGCCAGCAGCCTTGGACAGGGGGCCTACGGCAATCAGCCCCAGCATTTT. Its translation: CASSLGQGAYGNQPQHF.